Presented here are 12 T cell receptor beta chains from one specimen sequenced in a study of T-cell memory formation after mild COVID-19. TCRdb recomputed calls from the 5' RACE reads with MiXCR, one row per CDR3 protein. The sample has approximately 570,000 distinct CDR3 sequences, around 17% seen once; the top ten hold about 11%. Sequencing was carried out using PBMCs or a T cell subset sorted from them (not recorded which). These receptors came from an adult woman who had mild COVID-19 (a few samples of this study predate the infection). Cell type and time point are not known.

This clonotype was seen ten or more times. The chain links TRBV12-3 or TRBV12-4 to TRBJ2-4; the D is unclear. The CDR3 spans 14 residues. Deletions cut 5 bases from V and 0 bases from J, with 8 bases between. CDR3 amino acids: CASSPRLAKNIQYF. CDR3 sequence (DNA): TGTGCCAGCAGTCCCAGATTAGCCAAAAACATTCAGTACTTC.

The CDR3 protein is CASSETGVGANVLTF. The CDR3 bases are TGTGCCAGCAGCGAGACAGGGGTTGGGGCCAACGTCCTGACTTTC. J is TRBJ2-6 and V is TRBV5-6; TRBD1 aligns across 8 bases. V trimming: 4 bases; J trimming: 3 bases; junction bases outside the gene matches: 3. Germline lookup yields CDR1 SGHDT and CDR2 YYEEEE. The CDR3 has 15 amino acids.

This clonotype was detected ten times or more. The chain has TRBV6-5 and TRBJ2-1, with TRBD2 identical over 8 bases. Germline V lookup: CDR1 MNHEY, CDR2 SVGAGI. V trimming: 5 bases; J trimming: 6 bases; junction bases outside the gene matches: 3. CDR3 size: 13 residues. CDR3 sequence reads: CASSPGLGNEQFF. In DNA form, the CDR3 reads TGTGCCAGCAGTCCGGGACTAGGCAATGAGCAGTTCTTC.

This clonotype was picked up a small number of times. This chain uses TRBV29-1 with TRBJ2-7, with 14 positions matching TRBD2. The germline CDR1 and CDR2 sequences are SQVTM and ANQGSEA. After removal of 7 bases from V and 9 bases from J, the junction contained 5 bases not matched to a gene. This CDR3 has 12 amino acids. The CDR3 loop reads CSGTSGGPAQYF. CDR3 coding DNA: TGCAGCGGGACTAGCGGGGGGCCTGCGCAGTACTTC.

This clonotype was seen a handful of times. The chain combines TRBV7-9 with TRBJ2-7, with 10 bases matching TRBD1. Unmatched junction bases numbered 12, after V lost 2 bases and J lost 5 bases. This CDR3 has 17 amino acids. Germline-derived CDR1 and CDR2 are SEHNR and FQNEAQ (reference sequence). CDR3 sequence: CASSLFWLGTGVDEQYF. CDR3 DNA: TGTGCCAGCAGCTTATTCTGGCTCGGGACAGGGGTCGACGAGCAGTACTTC.

This clonotype was detected many times. This chain joins TRBV29-1 and TRBJ2-3, with 10 bases fitting TRBD2. J lost 2 bases, V lost 7 bases, and 3 bases had no gene match. Germline loops: CDR1 SQVTM, CDR2 ANQGSEA. The CDR3 runs 13 residues. CDR3: CSGAGGDTDTQYF. CDR3 DNA: TGCAGCGGAGCGGGAGGGGACACAGATACGCAGTATTTT.

This clonotype was seen more than once but under ten times. This chain joins TRBV4-3 and TRBJ2-1, with 9 bases matching TRBD2. There are 21 residues in the CDR3. Germline loops: CDR1 LGHNA, CDR2 YSLEER. The V and J ends lost 4 bases and 0 bases, in that order; junction bases with no gene match: 19. The CDR3 coding sequence is TGCGCCAGCAGCCTTCGCTGGCAGGGGTTTAGCGGGGGAAGCTCCTACAATGAGCAGTTCTTC. Encoded protein: CASSLRWQGFSGGSSYNEQFF.

V gene TRBV30 combines with J gene TRBJ1-1; D uncertain. In germline, CDR1 is GTSNPN, CDR2 SVGIG (reference sequence). Trimming pared 2 bases from V and 5 bases from J, leaving 6 bases between. CDR3 length equals 11 residues. CDR3 amino acids: CAWSPLTEAFF. CDR3 DNA sequence: TGTGCCTGGAGTCCTCTTACTGAAGCTTTCTTT. Full variable domain (rest looked up from reference TRBV30 and TRBJ1-1): SQTIHQWPATLVQPVGSPLSLECTVEGTSNPNLYWYRQAAGRGLQLLFYSVGIGQISSEVPQNLSASRPQDRQFILSSKKLLLSDSGFYLCAWSPLTEAFFGQGTRLTVV.

The chain carries TRBV18 and TRBJ2-2; D remains unclear. CDR1 KGHSH and CDR2 LQKENI come from the germline V gene. Trimming left V 2 bases short and J 4 bases short, with 8 bases between. This CDR3 comprises 14 residues. Written as DNA, the CDR3 is TGTGCCAGCTCACCATCGTCCGGCACCGGGGAGCTGTTTTTT. Translation: CASSPSSGTGELFF.

The chain is built from TRBV5-1 and TRBJ2-7; no definite D call. The CDR3 has 14 amino acids. CDR1 is SGHRS, CDR2 YFSETQ, per germline. V lost 0 bases and J lost 5, with 12 bases in between. The CDR3 loop is CASSLAVGFDEQYF. CDR3 bases: TGCGCCAGCAGCTTGGCGGTCGGGTTCGACGAGCAGTACTTC.

The V and J genes are TRBV4-1 and TRBJ2-5; D may be TRBD2 (5 bases). Germline CDR1 MGHRA, CDR2 YSYEKL. V lost 0 bases and J 5 bases, leaving 10 bases between the germline ends. The CDR3 loop spans 14 amino acids. The CDR3 coding sequence is TGCGCCAGCAGCCAAGAACCTAGAGGGGAGACCCAGTACTTC. Protein product: CASSQEPRGETQYF.

This chain connects TRBV9 to TRBJ2-5; no clear D. Germline V CDR1 and CDR2: SGDLS, YYNGEE. V gave up 2 bases and J gave up 5 bases, with 13 bases separating them. This CDR3 comprises 14 residues. CDR3 loop: CASSVRAGRETQYF. CDR3 coding DNA: TGTGCCAGCAGCGTTAGGGCAGGTCGGGAGACCCAGTACTTC.